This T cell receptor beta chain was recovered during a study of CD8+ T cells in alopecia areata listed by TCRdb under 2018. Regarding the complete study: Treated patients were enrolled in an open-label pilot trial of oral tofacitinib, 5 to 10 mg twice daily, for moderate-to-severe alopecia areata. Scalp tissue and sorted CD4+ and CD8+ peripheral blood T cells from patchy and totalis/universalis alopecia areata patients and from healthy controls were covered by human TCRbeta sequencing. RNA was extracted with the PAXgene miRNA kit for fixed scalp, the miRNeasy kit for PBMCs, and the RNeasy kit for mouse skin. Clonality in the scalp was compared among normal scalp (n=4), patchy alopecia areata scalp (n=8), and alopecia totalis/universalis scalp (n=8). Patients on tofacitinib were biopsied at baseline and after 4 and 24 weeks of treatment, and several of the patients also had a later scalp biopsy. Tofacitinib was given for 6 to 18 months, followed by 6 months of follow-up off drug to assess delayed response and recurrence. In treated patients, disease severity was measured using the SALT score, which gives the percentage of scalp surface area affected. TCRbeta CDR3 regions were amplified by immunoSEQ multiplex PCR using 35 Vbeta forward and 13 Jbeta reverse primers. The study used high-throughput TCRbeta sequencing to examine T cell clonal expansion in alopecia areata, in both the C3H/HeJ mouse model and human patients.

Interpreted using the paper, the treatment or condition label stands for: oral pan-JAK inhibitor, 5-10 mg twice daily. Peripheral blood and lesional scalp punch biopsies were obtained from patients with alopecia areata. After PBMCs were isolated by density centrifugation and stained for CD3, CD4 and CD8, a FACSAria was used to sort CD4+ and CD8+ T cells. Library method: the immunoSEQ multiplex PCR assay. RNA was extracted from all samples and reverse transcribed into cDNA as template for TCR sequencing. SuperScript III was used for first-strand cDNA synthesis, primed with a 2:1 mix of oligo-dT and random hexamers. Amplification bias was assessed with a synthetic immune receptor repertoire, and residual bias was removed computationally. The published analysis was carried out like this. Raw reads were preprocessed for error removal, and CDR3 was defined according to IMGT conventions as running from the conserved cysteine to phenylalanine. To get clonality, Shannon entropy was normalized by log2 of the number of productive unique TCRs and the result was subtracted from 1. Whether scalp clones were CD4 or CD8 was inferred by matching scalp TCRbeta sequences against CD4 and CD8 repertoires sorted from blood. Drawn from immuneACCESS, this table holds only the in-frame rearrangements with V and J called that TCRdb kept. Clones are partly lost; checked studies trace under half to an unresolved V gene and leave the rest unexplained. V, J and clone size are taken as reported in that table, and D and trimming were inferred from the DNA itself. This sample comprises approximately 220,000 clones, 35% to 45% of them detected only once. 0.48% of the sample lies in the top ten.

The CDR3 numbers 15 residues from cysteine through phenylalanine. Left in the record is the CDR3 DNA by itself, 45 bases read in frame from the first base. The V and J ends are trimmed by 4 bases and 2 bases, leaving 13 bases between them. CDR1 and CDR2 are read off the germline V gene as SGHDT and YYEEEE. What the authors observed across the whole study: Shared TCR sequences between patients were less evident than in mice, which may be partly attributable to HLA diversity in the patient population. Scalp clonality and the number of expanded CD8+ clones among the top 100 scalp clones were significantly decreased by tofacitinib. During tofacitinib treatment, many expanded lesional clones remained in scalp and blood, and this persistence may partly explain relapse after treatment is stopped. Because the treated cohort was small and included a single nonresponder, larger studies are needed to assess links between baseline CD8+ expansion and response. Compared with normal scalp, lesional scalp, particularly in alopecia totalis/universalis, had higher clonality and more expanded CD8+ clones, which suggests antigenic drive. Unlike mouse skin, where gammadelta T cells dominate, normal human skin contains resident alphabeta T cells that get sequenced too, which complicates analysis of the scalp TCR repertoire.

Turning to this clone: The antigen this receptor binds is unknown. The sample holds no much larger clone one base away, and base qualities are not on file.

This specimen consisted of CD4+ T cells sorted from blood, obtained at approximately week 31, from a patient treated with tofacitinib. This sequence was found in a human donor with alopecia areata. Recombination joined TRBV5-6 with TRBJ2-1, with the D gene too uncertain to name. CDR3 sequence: CASSLGSAPYNEQFF. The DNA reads TGTGCCAGCAGCCTGGGGTCCGCGCCCTACAATGAGCAGTTCTTC.